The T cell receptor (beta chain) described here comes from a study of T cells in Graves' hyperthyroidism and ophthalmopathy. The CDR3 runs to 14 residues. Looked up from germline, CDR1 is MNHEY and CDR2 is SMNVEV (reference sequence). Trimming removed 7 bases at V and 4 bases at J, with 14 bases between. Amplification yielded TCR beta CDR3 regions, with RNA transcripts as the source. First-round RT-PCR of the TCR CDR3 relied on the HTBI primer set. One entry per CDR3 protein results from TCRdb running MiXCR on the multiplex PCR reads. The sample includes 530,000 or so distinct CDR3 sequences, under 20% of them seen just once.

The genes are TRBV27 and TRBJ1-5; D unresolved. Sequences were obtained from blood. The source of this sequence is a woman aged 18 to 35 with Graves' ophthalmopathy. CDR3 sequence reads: CASKDGLGNQPQHF. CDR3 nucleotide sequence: TGTGCCAGCAAGGATGGCCTAGGGAATCAGCCCCAGCATTTT.